This T cell receptor (beta chain) comes out of a study of T cell responses to AZD1222 COVID-19 vaccine. Overall study: Second-dose intervals of approximately 4 or approximately 12 weeks were pooled. Study-wide results and caveats: Rises in breadth and depth of Spike-specific TCRs came after two AZD1222 doses. Repertoire sampling was restricted to post-peak T cell response timepoints. CD4 TCRs covered the whole spike, strongest at regions 160-218 and 743-854.

Sequencing was performed with immunoSEQ multiplex PCR; in TCRdb, only in-frame clones are kept and a portion is missing. The repertoire consists of some 130,000 clones, with around four fifths occurring once and the leading ten covering about 4%. Of note for this clone: Antigen specificity is unknown.

The germline gives CDR1 MDHEN, CDR2 SYDVKM. This CDR3 spans 15 amino acids. The ends were cut back, 4 bases at V and 6 bases at J, with 18 bases in the middle. This TCR was recovered from an adult in good health. This sequence joins TRBV28 and TRBJ1-1, with a possible D match to TRBD1 (6 bases). The sequences come from peripheral blood, collected on day 0 of AZD1222 vaccination. This CDR3 is CASSSGGVSFAEAFF. Here the CDR3 DNA reads TGTGCCAGCAGTTCCGGGGGCGTGTCTTTCGCTGAAGCTTTCTTT.